The clone carrying this TCR beta chain occurred a few times. Antigen unknown. The data derive from a study of T-cell reconstitution after alpha-beta-depleted transplantation in children. Germline CDR1 reads LGHDT; CDR2 reads YNNKEL (reference sequence). The CDR3 contains 16 residues. Trimming left V 0 bases short and J 5 bases short, with 14 bases between. Study conclusions and caveats: Surviving recipient T cells and thymic progenitors produced the high day-60 TCRbeta diversity seen in some patients.

For TCRbeta, the library was prepared with unique molecular identifiers. TCRdb reanalysed the PCR reads using MiXCR and keeps one entry per CDR3 protein. The sample has 800,000 to 1,000,000 distinct CDR3 sequences, roughly 31% seen once. This clonotype originated in a boy under two years old who had a stem cell transplant for SCID, so the T cells may come from the graft donor. This material consisted of PBMCs, mostly from graft donor cells, taken 360 days after TCRalphabeta/CD19-depleted stem cell transplant. The chain is built from TRBV3-1 and TRBJ1-5; D is unresolved. In DNA form, the CDR3 reads TGTGCCAGCAGCCAAGATTTTGGTGGTCAGGATCAGCCCCAGCATTTT. Translating gives CASSQDFGGQDQPQHF.